This T cell receptor beta chain stems from a study of blood T cell repertoires in COVID-19. Study as a whole: PBMCs, B-cell-depleted T cells, or T cells were the source of the cDNA or gDNA that made up the material.

Followed longitudinally, the Seattle patients had been enrolled during active infection. Methods used by the authors: Nucleated cell counts were estimated from reference gene primer amplification. TCRdb's table, derived via immunoSEQ multiplex PCR, lists solely in-frame clones and lacks some. Clone size and V and J calls were adopted from that table, with D and trimming inferred from the DNA. The sample lists approximately 210,000 clones, under 90% occurring once. J lost 1 base, V lost 6 bases, and 10 bases had no gene match. This CDR3 comprises 16 residues. In germline, CDR1 is LGHDT, CDR2 YNNKEL (reference sequence).

Sequencing input: peripheral blood. This receptor was obtained from a man aged 45 to 65 with COVID-19, enrolled during active disease. The chain combines TRBV3-1 (or the pseudogene TRBV3-2) with TRBJ2-5; TRBD2 aligns across 8 bases. The CDR3 loop reads CASSQYSGGLQETQYF. The CDR3 DNA is TGTGCCAGCAGTCAATACAGCGGGGGCCTCCAAGAGACCCAGTACTTC.